The T cell receptor beta chain under discussion was sequenced for a study of shared clonotypes between healthy human individuals. Study-wide points: When compared with the clonotypes that were shared by all four sorted-subset donors, the non-shared clonotypes turned out to have lower generation probabilities.

As regards this clone: Its antigen is still unknown. Other nucleotide sequences from this sample produce the same CDR3.

This table comes from immunoSEQ multiplex PCR, and its TCRdb copy is limited to in-frame clones, with some not included. The sample lists more than 2,000,000 clones, approximately 94% occurring once. The material sequenced was naive CD4+ T cells sorted from blood. Noted subset: CD45RA+ positively selected. The receptor comes from a man younger than 35 in good health.

DNA of the CDR3: TGTGCCAGTACCAAGGCCGGGACAGGGAATGAAAAACTGTTTTTT. It is translated as CASTKAGTGNEKLFF. V and J are TRBV27 and TRBJ1-4; 9 nucleotides agree with TRBD1. CDR1 and CDR2 (germline): MNHEY, SMNVEV (reference sequence). V trimming: 9 bases; J trimming: 5 bases; junction bases outside the gene matches: 10. The CDR3 has 15 amino acids.